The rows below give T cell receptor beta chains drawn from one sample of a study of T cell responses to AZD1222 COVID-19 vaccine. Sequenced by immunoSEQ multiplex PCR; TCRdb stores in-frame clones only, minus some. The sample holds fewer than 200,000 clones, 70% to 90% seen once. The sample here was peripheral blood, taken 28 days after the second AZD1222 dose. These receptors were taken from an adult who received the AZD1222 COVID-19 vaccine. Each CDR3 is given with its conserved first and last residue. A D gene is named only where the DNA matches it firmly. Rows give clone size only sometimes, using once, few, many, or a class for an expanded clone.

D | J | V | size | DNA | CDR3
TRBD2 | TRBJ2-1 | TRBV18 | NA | TGTGCCAGCTCACCACAGCGGGGGGGCCAAAATGAGCAGTTCTTC | CASSPQRGGQNEQFF
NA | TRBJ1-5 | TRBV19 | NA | TGTGCCAGTAGTATCCCAGGGGTGGGTCAGCCCCAGCATTTT | CASSIPGVGQPQHF
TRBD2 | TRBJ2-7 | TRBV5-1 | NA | TGCGCCAGCAGCTTGAGACTAGCGGGGCACCCTCTGGGTTACGAGCAGTACTTC | CASSLRLAGHPLGYEQYF
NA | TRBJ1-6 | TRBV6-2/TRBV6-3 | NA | TGTGCCAGCAGTTACGGCCTCCCGCGCCTCCACTTT | CASSYGLPRLHF
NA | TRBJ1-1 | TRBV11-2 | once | TGTGCCAGCAGCCGGGGTTTGAACACTGAAGCTTTCTTT | CASSRGLNTEAFF
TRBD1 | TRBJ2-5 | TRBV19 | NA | TGTGCCAGTAGCGACCGACAGGGGGCGCTGGGAGAGACCCAGTACTTC | CASSDRQGALGETQYF
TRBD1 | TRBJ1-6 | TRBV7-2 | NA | TGTGCCAGCAGCTTAGCCCGGGACAGGGCTGGGTCACCCCTCCACTTT | CASSLARDRAGSPLHF
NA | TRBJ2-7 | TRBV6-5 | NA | TGTGCCAGCCAGGGTAGCTCCTACGAGCAGTACTTC | CASQGSSYEQYF
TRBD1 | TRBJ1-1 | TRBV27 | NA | TGTGCCAGCAGTTCACAGGGGCCTTACACTGAAGCTTTCTTT | CASSSQGPYTEAFF
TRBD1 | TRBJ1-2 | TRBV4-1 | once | TGCGCCAGCAGCGGCCAACAGGGGCGGGACTATGGCTACACCTTC | CASSGQQGRDYGYTF
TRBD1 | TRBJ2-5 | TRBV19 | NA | TGTGCCAGTAGTATAGCCCCTTCAGGGGGCCAAGAGACCCAGTACTTC | CASSIAPSGGQETQYF
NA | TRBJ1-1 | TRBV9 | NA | TGTGCCAGCAGCGTAGAAGGGGAGATGAACACTGAAGCTTTCTTT | CASSVEGEMNTEAFF
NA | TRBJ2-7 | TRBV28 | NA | TGTGCCAGCAGTTTATTTGGGGGGAGCCGTTACGAGCAGTACTTC | CASSLFGGSRYEQYF
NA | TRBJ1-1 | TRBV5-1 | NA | TGCGCCAGCAGCTTGGTGGCAGGGGCGCAGGCTGAAGCTTTCTTT | CASSLVAGAQAEAFF
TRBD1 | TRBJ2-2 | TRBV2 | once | TGTGCCAGCAGGGGACAGGGTTGGGAAACCGGGGAGCTGTTTTTT | CASRGQGWETGELFF
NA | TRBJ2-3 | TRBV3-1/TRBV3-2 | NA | TGTGCCAGCAGCCAAGTAACAGATACGCAGTATTTT | CASSQVTDTQYF
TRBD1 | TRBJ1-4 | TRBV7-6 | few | TGTGCCAGCAGCCAACCGGGACAGGGGGCCAAAACTAATGAAAAACTGTTTTTT | CASSQPGQGAKTNEKLFF
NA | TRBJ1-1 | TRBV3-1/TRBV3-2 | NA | TGTGCCAGCAGCCACTCCACCTCTATTAGACAGGCTGAGAACACTGAAGCTTTCTTT | CASSHSTSIRQAENTEAFF
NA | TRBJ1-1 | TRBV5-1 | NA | TGCGCCAGCAGCTGGACAGTGGGCGTTGGAGCTTTCTTT | CASSWTVGVGAFF
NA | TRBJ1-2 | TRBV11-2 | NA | TGTGCCAGCAGCTTACGGAATTATGGCTACACCTTC | CASSLRNYGYTF
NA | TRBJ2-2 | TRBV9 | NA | TGTGCCAGCAGCGTCGCGGGCGGGGTGGCGTCCGGGGAGCTGTTTTTT | CASSVAGGVASGELFF
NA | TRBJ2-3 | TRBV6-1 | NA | TGTGCCAGCAGTGAAGCGCAAAGGGGTACGCAGTATTTT | CASSEAQRGTQYF
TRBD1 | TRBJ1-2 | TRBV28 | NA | TGTGCCAGCAGGCAGGGGGACTTGGGCTACACCTTC | CASRQGDLGYTF
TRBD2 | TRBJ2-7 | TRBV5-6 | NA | TGTGCCAGCAGCACGGGGGGGACCTACGAGCAGTACTTC | CASSTGGTYEQYF
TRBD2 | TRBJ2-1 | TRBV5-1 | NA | TGCGCCAGCAGCTTTCGCCAGCGGGGGGGCCTTCATGAGCAGTTCTTC | CASSFRQRGGLHEQFF
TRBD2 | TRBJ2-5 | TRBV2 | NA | TGTGCCAGCAGTGGGGAGGGAAGGGAGACCCAGTACTTC | CASSGEGRETQYF
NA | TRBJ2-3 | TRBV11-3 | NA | TGTGCCAGCAGCCAAGGGGGACAAAACACAGATACGCAGTATTTT | CASSQGGQNTDTQYF
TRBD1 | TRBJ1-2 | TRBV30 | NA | TGTGCCTGGGGGCAATGGGACAGAAGCTATGGCTACACCTTC | CAWGQWDRSYGYTF
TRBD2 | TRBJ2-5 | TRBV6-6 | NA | TGTGCCAGCAGTTACTCGAAGGCGGGGGTAGAGACCCAGTACTTC | CASSYSKAGVETQYF
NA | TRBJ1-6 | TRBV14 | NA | TGTGCCAGCAGCCAAGATTTAACGAATAATTCACCCCTCCACTTT | CASSQDLTNNSPLHF
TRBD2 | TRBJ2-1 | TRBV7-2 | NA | TGTGCCAGCAGCCCTCCGGATAGCGGGGGGGCCCTCTACAATGAGCAGTTCTTC | CASSPPDSGGALYNEQFF
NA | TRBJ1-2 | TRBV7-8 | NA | TGTGCCAGCAGCTTAGCGCAGGGTGGTAACTATGGCTACACCTTC | CASSLAQGGNYGYTF
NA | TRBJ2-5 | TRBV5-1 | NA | TGCGCCAGCAGCTTGGGCGGTGGAGAGACCCAGTACTTC | CASSLGGGETQYF
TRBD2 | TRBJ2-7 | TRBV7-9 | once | TGTGCCAGCAGCCCACGGGCTAGCGGGGGTTACGAGCAGTACTTC | CASSPRASGGYEQYF
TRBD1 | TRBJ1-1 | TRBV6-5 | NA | TGTGCCAGCAGTTATGGACAGGGGGACACTGAAGCTTTCTTT | CASSYGQGDTEAFF
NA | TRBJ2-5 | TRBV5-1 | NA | TGCGCCAGCAGCCCGACGACGGAGACCCAGTACTTC | CASSPTTETQYF
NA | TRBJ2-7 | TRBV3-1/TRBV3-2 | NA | TGTGCCAGCAGCCTCTTTTCCTACGAGCAGTACTTC | CASSLFSYEQYF
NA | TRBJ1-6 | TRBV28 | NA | TGTGCCAGCAGTTTAGGGAGGGTCCGGACATCACCCCTCCACTTT | CASSLGRVRTSPLHF
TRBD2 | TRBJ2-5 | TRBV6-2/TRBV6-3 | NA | TGTGCCAGCAGTTACTTCCCACTAGCGGGGGTGGAGTGGACCCAGTACTTC | CASSYFPLAGVEWTQYF
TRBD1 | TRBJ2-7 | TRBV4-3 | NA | TGCGCCAGCAGCCAAGGACAGGGGGCTCGCGAGCAGTACTTC | CASSQGQGAREQYF
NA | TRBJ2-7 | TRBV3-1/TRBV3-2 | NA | TGTGCCAGCAGCCAAGGGTTTGGACTGGACTCCTACGAGCAGTACTTC | CASSQGFGLDSYEQYF
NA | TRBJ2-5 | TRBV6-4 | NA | TGTGCCAGCAGCGAGGGCGGGGCGGGACAAGAGACCCAGTACTTC | CASSEGGAGQETQYF
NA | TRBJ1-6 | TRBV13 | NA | TGTGCCAGCAGCTTAGTGAAGGGGTTGACCTATAATTCACCCCTCCACTTT | CASSLVKGLTYNSPLHF
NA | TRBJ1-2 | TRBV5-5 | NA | TGTGCCAGCAGCTTGGGGCGGAGTCAATCCTATGGCTACACCTTC | CASSLGRSQSYGYTF
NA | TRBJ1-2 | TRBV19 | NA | TGTGCCAGTACCAAATCCCAAGGTGGCTATGGCTACACCTTC | CASTKSQGGYGYTF
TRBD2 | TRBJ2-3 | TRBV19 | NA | TGTGCCAGTAGTACGCGGGGGGACGACACAGATACGCAGTATTTT | CASSTRGDDTDTQYF
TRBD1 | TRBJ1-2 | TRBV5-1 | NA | TGCGCCAGCAGCCCTGGGGACAGGGTGTCCTATGGCTACACCTTC | CASSPGDRVSYGYTF
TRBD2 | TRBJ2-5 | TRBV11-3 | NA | TGTGCCAGCAGCGTTAGCGGGGGGGCGCGGGAGACCCAGTACTTC | CASSVSGGARETQYF
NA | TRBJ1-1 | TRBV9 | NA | TGTGCCAGCAGTGAAGGAACCTTTTACACTGAAGCTTTCTTT | CASSEGTFYTEAFF
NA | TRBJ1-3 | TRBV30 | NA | TGTGCCTGGAGTGGGGGAGGTAGGGCATCTGGAAACACCATATATTTT | CAWSGGGRASGNTIYF
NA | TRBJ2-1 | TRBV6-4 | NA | TGTGCCAGCAGTCAGGAAGCGCACAATGAGCAGTTCTTC | CASSQEAHNEQFF